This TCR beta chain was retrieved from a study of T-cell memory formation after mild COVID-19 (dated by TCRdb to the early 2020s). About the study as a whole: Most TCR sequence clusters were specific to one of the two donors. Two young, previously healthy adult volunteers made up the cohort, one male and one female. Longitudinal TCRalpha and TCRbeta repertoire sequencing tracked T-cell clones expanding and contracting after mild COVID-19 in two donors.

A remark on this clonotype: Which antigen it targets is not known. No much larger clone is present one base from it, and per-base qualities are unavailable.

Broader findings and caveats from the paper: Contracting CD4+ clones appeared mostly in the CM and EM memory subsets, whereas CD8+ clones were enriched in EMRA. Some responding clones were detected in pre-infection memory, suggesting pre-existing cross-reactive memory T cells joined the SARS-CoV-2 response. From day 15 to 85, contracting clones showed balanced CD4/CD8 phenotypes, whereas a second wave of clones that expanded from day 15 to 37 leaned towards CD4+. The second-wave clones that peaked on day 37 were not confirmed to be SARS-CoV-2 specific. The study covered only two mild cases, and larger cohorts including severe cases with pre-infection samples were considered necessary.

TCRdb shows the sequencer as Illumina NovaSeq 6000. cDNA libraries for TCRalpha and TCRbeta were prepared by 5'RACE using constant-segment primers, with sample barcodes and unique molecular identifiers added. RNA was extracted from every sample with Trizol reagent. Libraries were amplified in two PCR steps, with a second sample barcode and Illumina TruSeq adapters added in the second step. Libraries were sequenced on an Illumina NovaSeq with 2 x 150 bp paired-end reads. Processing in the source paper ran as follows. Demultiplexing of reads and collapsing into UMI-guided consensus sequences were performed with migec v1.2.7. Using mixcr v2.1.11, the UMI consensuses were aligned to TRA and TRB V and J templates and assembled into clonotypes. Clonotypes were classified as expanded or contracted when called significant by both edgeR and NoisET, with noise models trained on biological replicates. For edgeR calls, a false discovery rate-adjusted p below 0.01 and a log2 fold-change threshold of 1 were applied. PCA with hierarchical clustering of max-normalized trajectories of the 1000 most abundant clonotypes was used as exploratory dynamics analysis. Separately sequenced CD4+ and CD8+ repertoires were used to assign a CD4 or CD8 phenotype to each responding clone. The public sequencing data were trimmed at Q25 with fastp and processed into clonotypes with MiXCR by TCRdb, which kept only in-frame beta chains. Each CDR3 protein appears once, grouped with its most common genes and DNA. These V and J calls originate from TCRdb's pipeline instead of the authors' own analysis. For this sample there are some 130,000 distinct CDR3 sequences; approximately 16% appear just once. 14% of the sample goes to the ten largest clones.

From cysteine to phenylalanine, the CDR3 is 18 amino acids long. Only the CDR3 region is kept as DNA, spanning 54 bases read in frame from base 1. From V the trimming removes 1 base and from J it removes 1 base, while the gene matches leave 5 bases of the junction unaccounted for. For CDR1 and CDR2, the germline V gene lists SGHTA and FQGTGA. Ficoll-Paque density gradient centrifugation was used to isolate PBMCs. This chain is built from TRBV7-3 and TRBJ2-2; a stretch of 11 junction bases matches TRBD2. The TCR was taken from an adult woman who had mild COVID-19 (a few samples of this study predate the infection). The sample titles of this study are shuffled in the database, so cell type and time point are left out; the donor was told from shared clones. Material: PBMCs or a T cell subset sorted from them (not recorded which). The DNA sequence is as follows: TGTGCCAGCAGCTTAAACCTAGCGGGGGGAAAGAACACCGGGGAGCTGTTTTTT. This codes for CASSLNLAGGKNTGELFF. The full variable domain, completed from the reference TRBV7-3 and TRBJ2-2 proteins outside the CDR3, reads GAGVSQTPSNKVTEKGKYVELRCDPISGHTALYWYRQSLGQGPEFLIYFQGTGAADDSGLPNDRFFAVRPEGSVSTLKIQRTERGDSAVYLCASSLNLAGGKNTGELFFGEGSRLTVL.